This TCR beta chain was observed in a study of shared clonotypes between healthy human individuals. TCRdb's copy holds only in-frame clones and misses some; the assay was immunoSEQ multiplex PCR. Of about 510,000 clones listed, about four fifths were seen once; the top ten hold roughly 13%. Germline CDR1 is SGHTA and CDR2 is FQGNSA. The CDR3 is 12 residues long. Trimming took 5 bases from V and 1 from J, leaving 5 bases between them. Material for sequencing was PBMCs. This TCR derives from a woman aged 40 to 49 in good health. Some clones in this sample may be carry-over from other donors' samples. The chain uses TRBV7-2 and TRBJ1-1; D is undetermined. CDR3 protein: CASSPANTEAFF. The CDR3, as DNA: TGTGCCAGCAGCCCAGCGAACACTGAAGCTTTCTTT.